This entry describes one TCR beta chain. The target antigen is unknown. With V trimmed by 3 bases and J by 5 bases, 6 bases remained unmatched. The CDR3 is made up of 16 amino acids. Germline values: CDR1 SGHNT, CDR2 YYREEE (reference sequence). This specimen comes from a study of T cell clones after liver transplantation. Study background: Liver transplant recipients had immunosuppression withdrawal attempted within 2 years. Study-wide points: Low donor cell numbers restricted donor-reactive repertoire measurement in a couple of subjects.

TCRdb's copy holds only in-frame clones and misses some; the assay was immunoSEQ multiplex PCR. The sample shows tens of thousands of clones, 75% to 90% of them seen only once. Source: CD4+ T cells from blood, taken 12 months after liver transplant. This TCR was recovered from a human patient who received a liver transplant. The graft donor may have contributed some T cells. The chain carries TRBV5-4 and TRBJ2-1, with 12 bases lining up with TRBD2. DNA for the CDR3: TGTGCCAGCAGCTCCCGGACTAGCGGGGCCAACAATGAGCAGTTCTTC. As protein: CASSSRTSGANNEQFF.